This T cell receptor beta chain was recovered during a study of cytomegalovirus exposure and HLA in healthy donors. PCR primers comprised 60 Vbeta and 13 Jbeta primers. Method: immunoSEQ multiplex PCR; TCRdb's copy keeps in-frame clones and lacks some. The repertoire consists of 160,000 or so clones, with around 78% occurring once and the leading ten covering under 2%. General observations from the study: Evidence from a later analysis indicated that most CMV-associated TCR beta chains looked HLA-restricted. Of the V segments, some could not be distinguished, including TRBV6-2 and TRBV6-3, and were excluded.

Worth noting for this clone: The antigen is undetermined.

At the time of sampling, donors were nominally healthy, though unrecorded immune exposures were likely. This CDR3 spans 14 amino acids. V lost 3 bases to trimming and J lost 6 bases, with 12 bases between them. CDR1 and CDR2 (germline): SGHAT, FQDESV (reference sequence). The clonotype was recovered from a man aged 35-49 years in good health and CMV-seronegative. The genes are TRBV11-1 and TRBJ2-1; D possibly corresponds to TRBD2 (5 bases). The sample comprised PBMCs. The CDR3 loop reads CASSLVRASNEQFF. The CDR3 region has the DNA TGTGCCAGCAGCTTGGTGAGGGCTAGCAATGAGCAGTTCTTC.